This T cell receptor (beta chain) was found in a study of blood T cell repertoires in COVID-19. Study overall: Researchers got acute and convalescent COVID-19 samples from the United States, Italy and Spain. PBMCs, B-cell-depleted T cells, or T cells provided the cDNA or gDNA that made up the material.

Germline V gives CDR1 LGHNA, CDR2 YNFKEQ. The CDR3 is 18 residues long. Trimming took 4 bases from V and 0 from J; bases not matched to a gene: 7. Original processing methods: Counts of nucleated cells, estimated from reference gene primer amplification, were obtained. Method: immunoSEQ multiplex PCR; TCRdb's copy keeps in-frame clones and lacks some. V and J calls and clone size are those listed in that table; D and trimming were worked out from the DNA. The sample carries around 110,000 clones, around four fifths recorded once. This TCR was sampled from a man aged 60 to 69 with active or convalescent COVID-19. The chain links TRBV4-2 to TRBJ2-3, with TRBD2 identical over 13 bases. The sample consisted of peripheral blood. CDR3 sequence (DNA): TGTGCCAGCAGCCTGCGGACTAGCGGGAGACCTAGCACAGATACGCAGTATTTT. As protein: CASSLRTSGRPSTDTQYF.